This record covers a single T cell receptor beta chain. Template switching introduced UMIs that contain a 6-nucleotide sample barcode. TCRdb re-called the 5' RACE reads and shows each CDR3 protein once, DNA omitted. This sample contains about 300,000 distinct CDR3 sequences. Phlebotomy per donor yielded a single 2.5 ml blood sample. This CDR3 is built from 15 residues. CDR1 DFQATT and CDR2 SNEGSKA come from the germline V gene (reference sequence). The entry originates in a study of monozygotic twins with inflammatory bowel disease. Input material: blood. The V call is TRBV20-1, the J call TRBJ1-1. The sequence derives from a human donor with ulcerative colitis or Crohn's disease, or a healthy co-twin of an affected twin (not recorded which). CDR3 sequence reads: CSARRQPRGDTEAFF.